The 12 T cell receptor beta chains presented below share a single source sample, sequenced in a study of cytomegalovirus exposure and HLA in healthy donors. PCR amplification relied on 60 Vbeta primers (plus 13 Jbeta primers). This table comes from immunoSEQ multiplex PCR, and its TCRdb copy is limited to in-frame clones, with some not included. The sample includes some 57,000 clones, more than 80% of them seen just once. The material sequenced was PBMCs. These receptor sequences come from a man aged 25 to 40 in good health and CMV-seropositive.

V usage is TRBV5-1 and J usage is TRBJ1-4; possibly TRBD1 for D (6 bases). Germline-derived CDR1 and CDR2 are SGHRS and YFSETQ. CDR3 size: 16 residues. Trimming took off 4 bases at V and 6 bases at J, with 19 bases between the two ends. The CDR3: CASSLLAGGGDEKLFF. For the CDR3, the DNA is TGCGCCAGCAGCCTCTTGGCGGGGGGCGGTGATGAAAAACTGTTTTTT.

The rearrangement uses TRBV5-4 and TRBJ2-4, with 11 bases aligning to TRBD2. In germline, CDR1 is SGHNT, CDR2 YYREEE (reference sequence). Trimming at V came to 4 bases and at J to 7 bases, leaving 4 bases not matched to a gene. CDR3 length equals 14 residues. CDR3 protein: CASSPRTSGNIQYF. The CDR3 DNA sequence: TGTGCCAGCAGCCCGCGGACTAGCGGGAACATTCAGTACTTC.

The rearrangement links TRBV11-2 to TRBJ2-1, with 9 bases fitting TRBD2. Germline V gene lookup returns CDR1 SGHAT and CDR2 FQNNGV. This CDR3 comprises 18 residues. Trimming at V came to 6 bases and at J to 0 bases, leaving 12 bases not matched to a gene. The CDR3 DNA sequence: TGTGCCAGCAGTTATCCACTAGCGGGTCTTAGCTCCTACAATGAGCAGTTCTTC. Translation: CASSYPLAGLSSYNEQFF.

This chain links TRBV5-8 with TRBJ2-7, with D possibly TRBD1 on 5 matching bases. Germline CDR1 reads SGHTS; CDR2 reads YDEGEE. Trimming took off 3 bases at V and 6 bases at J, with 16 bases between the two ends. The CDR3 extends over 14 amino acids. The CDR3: CASSSRAGSREQYF. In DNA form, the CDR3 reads TGTGCCAGCAGCTCTCGTGCAGGGTCCCGCGAGCAGTACTTC.

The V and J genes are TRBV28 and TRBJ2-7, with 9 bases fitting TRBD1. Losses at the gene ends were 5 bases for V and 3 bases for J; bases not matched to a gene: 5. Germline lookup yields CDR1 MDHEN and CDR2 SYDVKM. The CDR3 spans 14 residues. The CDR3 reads CASSPQTGGYEQYF. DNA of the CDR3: TGTGCCAGCAGTCCCCAGACAGGGGGCTACGAGCAGTACTTC.

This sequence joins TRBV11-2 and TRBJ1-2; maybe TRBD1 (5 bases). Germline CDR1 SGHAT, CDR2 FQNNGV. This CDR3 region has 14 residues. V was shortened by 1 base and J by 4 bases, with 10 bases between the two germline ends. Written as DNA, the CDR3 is TGTGCCAGCAGCTTAGGGGCAAGGGGCTATGGCTACACCTTC. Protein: CASSLGARGYGYTF.

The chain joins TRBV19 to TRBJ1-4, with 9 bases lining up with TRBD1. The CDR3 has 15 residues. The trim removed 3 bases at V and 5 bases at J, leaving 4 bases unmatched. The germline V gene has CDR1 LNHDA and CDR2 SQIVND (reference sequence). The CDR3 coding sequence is TGTGCCAGTAGTATGGGGACAGGGACGAATGAAAAACTGTTTTTT. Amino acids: CASSMGTGTNEKLFF.

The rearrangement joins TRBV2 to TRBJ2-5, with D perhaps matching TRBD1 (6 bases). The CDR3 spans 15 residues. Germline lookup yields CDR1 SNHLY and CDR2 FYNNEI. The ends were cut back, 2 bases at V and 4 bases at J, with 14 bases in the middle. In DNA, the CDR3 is TGTGCCAGCAGTGAACCGGGACACTCAGGAGAGACCCAGTACTTC. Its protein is CASSEPGHSGETQYF. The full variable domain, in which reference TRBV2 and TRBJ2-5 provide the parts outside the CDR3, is EPEVTQTPSHQVTQMGQEVILRCVPISNHLYFYWYRQILGQKVEFLVSFYNNEISEKSEIFDDQFSVERPDGSNFTLKIRSTKLEDSAMYFCASSEPGHSGETQYFGPGTRLLVL.

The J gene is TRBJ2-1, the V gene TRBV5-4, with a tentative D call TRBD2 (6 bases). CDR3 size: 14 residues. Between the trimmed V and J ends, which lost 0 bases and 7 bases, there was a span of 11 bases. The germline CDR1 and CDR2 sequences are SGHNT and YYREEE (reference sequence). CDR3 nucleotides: TGTGCCAGCAGCTTGGGGGGGAGGAAGAATGAGCAGTTCTTC. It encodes CASSLGGRKNEQFF. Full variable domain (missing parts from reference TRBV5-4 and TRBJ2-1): ETGVTQSPTHLIKTRGQQVTLRCSSQSGHNTVSWYQQALGQGPQFIFQYYREEENGRGNFPPRFSGLQFPNYSSELNVNALELDDSALYLCASSLGGRKNEQFFGPGTRLTVL.

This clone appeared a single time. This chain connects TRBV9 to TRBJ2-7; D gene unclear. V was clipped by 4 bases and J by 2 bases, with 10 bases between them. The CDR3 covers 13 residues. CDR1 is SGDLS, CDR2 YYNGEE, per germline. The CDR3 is CASSPTDTYEQYF. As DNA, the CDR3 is TGTGCCAGCAGCCCCACAGATACCTACGAGCAGTACTTC.

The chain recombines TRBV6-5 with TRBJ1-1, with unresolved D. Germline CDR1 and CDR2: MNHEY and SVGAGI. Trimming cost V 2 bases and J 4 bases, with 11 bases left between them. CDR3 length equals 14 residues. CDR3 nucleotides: TGTGCCAGCAGTTACCGCGACGGGATCACTGAAGCTTTCTTT. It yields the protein CASSYRDGITEAFF.

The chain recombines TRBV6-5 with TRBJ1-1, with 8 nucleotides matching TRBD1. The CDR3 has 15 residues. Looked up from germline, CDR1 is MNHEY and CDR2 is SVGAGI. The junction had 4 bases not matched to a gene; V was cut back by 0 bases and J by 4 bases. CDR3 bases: TGTGCCAGCAGTTACTCTCAGGGGGCGCGCACTGAAGCTTTCTTT. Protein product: CASSYSQGARTEAFF.